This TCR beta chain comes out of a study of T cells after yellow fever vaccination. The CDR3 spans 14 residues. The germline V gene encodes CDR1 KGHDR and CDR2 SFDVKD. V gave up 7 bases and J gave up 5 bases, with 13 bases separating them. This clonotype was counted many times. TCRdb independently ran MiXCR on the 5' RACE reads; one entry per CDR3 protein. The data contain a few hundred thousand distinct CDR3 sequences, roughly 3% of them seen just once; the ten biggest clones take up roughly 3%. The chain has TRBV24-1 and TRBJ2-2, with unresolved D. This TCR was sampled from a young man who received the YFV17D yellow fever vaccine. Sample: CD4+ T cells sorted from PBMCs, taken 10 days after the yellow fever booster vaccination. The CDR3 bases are TGTGCCACCAGCCCCCTTATCGGGACCGGGGAGCTGTTTTTT. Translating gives CATSPLIGTGELFF.